The source of this TCR beta chain is a study of blood T cell repertoires in COVID-19. Study information: Donors in the United States, Italy and Spain gave samples during acute or convalescent COVID-19. T cells, B-cell-depleted T cells, or PBMCs supplied cDNA or gDNA.

Only in-frame clones appear in the TCRdb table, and some are missing; sequencing was by immunoSEQ multiplex PCR. The table shows 250,000 to 300,000 clones, with around 88% occurring only once. CDR1 MNHEY and CDR2 SVGEGT come from the germline V gene. The CDR3 has 15 amino acids. The ends lost 4 bases at V and 3 bases at J; junction bases unmatched: 5. Specimen: peripheral blood. The V gene is TRBV6-2 or TRBV6-3, the J gene TRBJ2-1, with 8 bases lining up with TRBD1. The receptor was isolated from a man aged 25-40 years with active or convalescent COVID-19. The CDR3: CASSFPGQGYNEQFF. The CDR3 nucleotides are TGTGCCAGCAGTTTCCCAGGACAGGGCTACAATGAGCAGTTCTTC.